The 31 T cell receptor beta chains below come from one sample, sequenced in a study of tumor and adjacent non-tumor tissue in lung cancer. The library came from three nested PCR rounds adapted from ARM-PCR protocols. TCRdb recomputed calls from the multiplex PCR reads with MiXCR, one row per CDR3 protein. The sample carries more than 75,000 distinct CDR3 sequences, roughly 76% recorded once. RNA was extracted from bulk tissue without any cell sorting. Sequenced material: lung tumor tissue. The receptors stem from a woman aged 45-65 years with non-small cell lung cancer.

In its sample, this clonotype was seen many times. The CDR3 DNA reads as TGCAGTGCCAGGAGTCTGCGGGAGTCCGGAAGCACAGATACGCAGTATTTT. Protein: CSARSLRESGSTDTQYF. This chain joins TRBV20-1 and TRBJ2-3; TRBD2 matches at 7 bases. Germline trimming cut 6 bases from V and 0 bases from J; bases unmatched to any gene: 15. Germline loops: CDR1 DFQATT, CDR2 SNEGSKA (reference sequence). The CDR3 spans 17 residues.

As regards this clonotype: A read error may account for a junction end that differs from germline. This rearrangement joins TRBV29-1 to TRBJ1-3; D ambiguous. CDR1 SQVTM and CDR2 ANQGSEA come from the germline V gene. The CDR3 is 13 residues long. CDR3 coding DNA: TGCAGTGTTTGGACGCACTCTGTAAACACCAGATATTTT. It codes for CSVWTHSVNTRYF.

The V and J genes are TRBV6-6 and TRBJ2-1; perhaps TRBD1 as D (5 bases). V lost 6 bases to trimming and J lost 6 bases, with 12 bases between them. The CDR3 covers 13 residues. Germline assignment: CDR1 MNHNY and CDR2 SVGAGI (reference sequence). This CDR3 is CASRTVNINEQFF. The CDR3 DNA sequence: TGTGCCAGCAGGACAGTGAACATCAATGAGCAGTTCTTC.

Worth noting for this clonotype: A junction boundary mismatches the germline segment, possibly from a read error. The rearrangement uses TRBV28 and TRBJ2-3, with 8 bases identical to TRBD2. This CDR3 spans 15 amino acids. Germline CDR1 MDHEN, CDR2 SYDVKM. CDR3 nucleotides: TGTACCAGCAGTGCGGGACTAGTTAGCACACATACGCAGTATTTT. Translating gives CTSSAGLVSTHTQYF.

This chain connects TRBV6-1 to TRBJ2-6, with unresolved D. V shed 10 bases and J shed 3 bases, with 13 bases lying between them. Germline values: CDR1 MNHNS, CDR2 SASEGT. The CDR3 is made up of 14 amino acids. The CDR3 DNA sequence: TGTGCCAACCAGACATGGCTTGGGGCCAACGTCCTGACTTTC. The encoded protein is CANQTWLGANVLTF.

This clonotype has ten or more counts. This chain links TRBV4-3 with TRBJ2-6; D unresolved. Germline CDR1 is LGHNA and CDR2 is YSLEER. The CDR3 runs 18 residues. V was shortened by 0 bases and J by 0 bases, with 12 bases between the two germline ends. The CDR3 bases are TGCGCCAGCAGCCAAGAAAATGATGGGAACTCTGGGGCCAACGTCCTGACTTTC. Protein product: CASSQENDGNSGANVLTF.

Notes on this clonotype: Without the conserved terminal phenylalanine or tryptophan, this CDR3 likely stems from a read error. The chain uses TRBV28 and TRBJ1-6; 9 nucleotides align to TRBD1. This CDR3 has 15 amino acids. CDR1 MDHEN and CDR2 SYDVKM come from the germline V gene. The DNA for the CDR3 is TGTACCAGCAGTTTGCACAGGGGGCTAGATTCACCCCTCCACTTA. Its protein is CTSSLHRGLDSPLHL.

As concerns this clonotype: The junction shows a germline mismatch at one end, possibly a read error. V is TRBV20-1 and J is TRBJ2-7; TRBD2 agrees at 10 bases. This CDR3 contains 12 residues. Germline CDR1 reads DFQATT; CDR2 reads SNEGSKA (reference sequence). This CDR3 is CSASGRAKEQCF. Written as DNA, the CDR3 is TGCAGTGCCAGCGGGAGGGCCAAGGAGCAGTGCTTC.

Regarding this clonotype: At one end, the junction sequence differs from germline, possibly due to a read error. CDR3 in amino acids: CVSSEAQGREALF. CDR3 coding DNA: TGTGTCAGCAGTGAAGCGCAGGGACGTGAAGCTCTCTTT. The chain combines TRBV6-1 with TRBJ1-1; a weak D match, TRBD1 (5 bases). CDR3 length equals 13 residues. Germline V lookup: CDR1 MNHNS, CDR2 SASEGT.

This clonotype was recorded a few times. The junction shows a germline mismatch at one end, possibly a read error. The chain uses TRBV4-1 and TRBJ2-7; 10 bases agree with TRBD2. In germline, CDR1 is MGHRA, CDR2 YSYEKL. CDR3 length equals 16 residues. The CDR3 DNA reads as TGCGCCAGCATCCAACCACTAGCGGGGACGTTCTACGAGCAGTACTTC. Translation: CASIQPLAGTFYEQYF.

This clonotype has only a few counts. V usage is TRBV11-2 and J usage is TRBJ2-1; D is perhaps TRBD2 (5 bases). V gave up 4 bases and J gave up 15 bases, with 19 bases separating them. CDR1 and CDR2 from the germline V gene are SGHAT and FQNNGV. The CDR3 is made up of 13 amino acids. This CDR3 reads CASSSGLHNEWFF. DNA for the CDR3: TGTGCCAGCAGCTCCGGACTTCACAATGAGTGGTTCTTC.

The chain is built from TRBV10-2 and TRBJ1-5, with D tentatively TRBD1 (6 bases). Germline assignment: CDR1 WSHSY and CDR2 SAAADI. This CDR3 region has 16 residues. With 4 bases removed from V and 12 bases from J, the gap between germline ends came to 25 bases. As DNA, the CDR3 is TGCGCCAGCAGTGTGGGACACCATTATAGCAATCTGCTCCAGCATTTT. This translates into CASSVGHHYSNLLQHF.

This clonotype has just a few counts. The chain recombines TRBV7-2 with TRBJ2-2; TRBD2 agrees at 14 bases. The CDR3 spans 18 residues. V was clipped by 4 bases and J by 7 bases; unmatched bases: 11. Germline loops: CDR1 SGHTA, CDR2 FQGNSA. The CDR3 nucleotides read TGTGCCAGCAGCTCCAGACTAGCGGGAGGGCCGTCGGGCGGGGAGCTGTTTTTT. Amino acids: CASSSRLAGGPSGGELFF.

Of note for this clonotype: The germline gene is not matched at one end of the junction; a read error may be the cause. The CDR3 region is CAKERTANYEHYF. In DNA form, the CDR3 reads TGTGCCAAGGAGCGGACCGCTAACTACGAGCACTACTTC. V gene TRBV10-3 combines with J gene TRBJ2-7; D is possibly TRBD2 (5 bases). Per germline, CDR1 ENHRY and CDR2 SYGVKD. There are 13 residues in the CDR3.

Remarks on this clonotype: The junction departs from the called germline gene at one end, perhaps through a read error. CDR3 nucleotide sequence: TGCAGTGATAGAGACCCAAGAGGACGGACAGGGAACAATGAGCAGTTCTTC. Translation gives CSDRDPRGRTGNNEQFF. The V call is TRBV20-1, the J call TRBJ2-1; 8 bases are shared with TRBD1. Looked up from germline, CDR1 is DFQATT and CDR2 is SNEGSKA (reference sequence). The CDR3 extends over 17 amino acids.

Regarding this clonotype: One end of the junction is discordant with germline, which a read error may explain. This chain connects TRBV6-5 to TRBJ2-7, with D possibly matching TRBD2 (5 bases). Germline CDR1 reads MNHEY; CDR2 reads SVGAGI. The CDR3 is 13 residues long. This CDR3 is CATRGLRTIEQYF. The CDR3 DNA sequence: TGTGCCACCCGTGGACTTAGAACAATCGAGCAATACTTC.

Details on this clonotype: Since no conserved phenylalanine or tryptophan closes the CDR3, a read error is the likely cause. The chain is built from TRBV5-1 and TRBJ2-2, with 8 bases aligning to TRBD1. The CDR3 has 15 amino acids. Germline V gene data show CDR1 as SGHRS and CDR2 as YFSETQ. The trim removed 5 bases at V and 2 bases at J, leaving 5 bases unmatched. Written as DNA, the CDR3 is TGCGCCAGCAGGGAGGGACAGGCTAACACCGGGGAGCTGTTTTCT. This encodes CASREGQANTGELFS.

Comment on this clonotype: No conserved phenylalanine or tryptophan is present at the end of the CDR3, so a read error is the likely explanation. This chain links TRBV11-2 with TRBJ2-2; D call uncertain. Germline CDR1 reads SGHAT; CDR2 reads FQNNGV. CDR3 size: 14 residues. CDR3: CASSFNIDTGELFS. As DNA, the CDR3 is TGTGCTAGCAGTTTCAACATTGATACCGGGGAGCTGTTTTCT.

This clonotype was detected many times. The genes are TRBV20-1 and TRBJ2-3; D unresolved. Trimming cost V 0 bases and J 3 bases, with 10 bases left between them. This CDR3 comprises 14 residues. The germline V gene encodes CDR1 DFQATT and CDR2 SNEGSKA (reference sequence). DNA for the CDR3: TGCAGTGCTAGAGATTTTACAGAAACAGATACGCAGTATTTT. Encoded protein: CSARDFTETDTQYF.

This clonotype has at least ten counts. The chain uses TRBV13 and TRBJ2-1, with a possible D match to TRBD1 (6 bases). The CDR3 has 16 amino acids. The germline V gene encodes CDR1 PRHDT and CDR2 FYEKMQ (reference sequence). Trimming removed 2 bases at V and 5 bases at J, with 16 bases between. The CDR3 DNA follows: TGTGCCAGCAGCTTACGGAAGAGGGGGAACAACAATGAGCAGTTCTTC. This codes for CASSLRKRGNNNEQFF.

The V gene is TRBV7-9, the J gene TRBJ2-1, with a possible D match to TRBD1 (5 bases). Germline lookup yields CDR1 SEHNR and CDR2 FQNEAQ (reference sequence). Trimming took 3 bases from V and 12 from J, leaving 24 bases between them. The CDR3 consists of 16 residues. In DNA form, the CDR3 reads TGTGCCAGCAGCTTGAAAGGGGTTAGCATCTACAGTGGGCAGTTCTTC. This gives the protein CASSLKGVSIYSGQFF.

This clonotype has only one observation. The germline gene is not matched at one end of the junction; a read error may be the cause. CDR3 in amino acids: CASSIGIGVTYKQYF. As DNA, the CDR3 is TGTGCCAGCAGCATCGGGATAGGGGTTACCTACAAGCAGTACTTC. This chain joins TRBV11-2 and TRBJ2-7, with D perhaps TRBD1 or TRBD2 (5 bases each). This CDR3 spans 15 amino acids. Germline loops: CDR1 SGHAT, CDR2 FQNNGV.

The rearrangement links TRBV19 to TRBJ2-2; a possible D gene is TRBD1 (8 bases). Germline V gene data show CDR1 as LNHDA and CDR2 as SQIVND (reference sequence). The ends were cut back, 7 bases at V and 7 bases at J, with 16 bases in the middle. The CDR3 loop spans 14 amino acids. In nucleotides, the CDR3 is TGTGCCAGTAAGGGTACAGGGGGGGTCGGGGAGCTGTTTTTT. Amino acids: CASKGTGGVGELFF.

This clonotype occurred once. A clone one base away is much larger, so this may be a read error. The rearrangement joins TRBV20-1 to TRBJ2-2; 15 bases map to TRBD2. The germline V gene has CDR1 DFQATT and CDR2 SNEGSKA (reference sequence). The CDR3 has 17 residues. CDR3 nucleotide sequence: TGCAGTGCGGGTGGACTAGCGGGAGGGCCCAGCACCGGGGAGCTGTCTTTT. This sequence encodes CSAGGLAGGPSTGELSF.

The chain recombines TRBV6-5 with TRBJ2-7, with 8 nucleotides matching TRBD2. The CDR3 length is 16 residues. Germline CDR1 reads MNHEY; CDR2 reads SVGAGI. V gave up 5 bases and J gave up 2 bases; unmatched junction bases: 11. CDR3 nucleotide sequence: TGTGCCAGCAGTCCCGTCGGGATTAGCGGGACCTACGAGCAGTACTTC. Protein: CASSPVGISGTYEQYF.

V and J are TRBV6-5 and TRBJ1-1; perhaps TRBD1 as D (5 bases). The ends were cut back, 4 bases at V and 9 bases at J, with 15 bases in the middle. Germline CDR1 reads MNHEY; CDR2 reads SVGAGI. The CDR3 extends over 13 amino acids. The CDR3 here is CASSFRQIIKAFF. DNA for the CDR3: TGTGCCAGCAGTTTCCGACAGATCATTAAAGCTTTCTTT.

Turning to this clonotype: Germline and junction disagree at one end, which may indicate a read error. This chain uses TRBV11-1 with TRBJ2-7, with D unresolved. This CDR3 is built from 14 residues. CDR1 and CDR2 from the germline V gene are SGHAT and FQDESV (reference sequence). The CDR3 DNA sequence: TGTACCAGCAGCCACTGGGAAAACTCCTACGAGCAGTACTTC. Residues: CTSSHWENSYEQYF.

The chain links TRBV29-1 to TRBJ2-5; TRBD1 matches 7 bases. The CDR3 runs 14 residues. CDR1 and CDR2 from the germline V gene are SQVTM and ANQGSEA. V shed 6 bases and J 11 bases; nucleotides not matched to a gene: 18. As DNA, the CDR3 is TGCAGCGTGAACAGGGGCCACGGGGAAGATATACAGTACTTC. Residues: CSVNRGHGEDIQYF.

Concerning this clonotype itself: An end of the junction differs from the germline gene, which may be a read error. V is TRBV4-2 and J is TRBJ2-1; 8 positions agree with TRBD2. Germline CDR1 and CDR2: LGHNA and YNFKEQ. The CDR3 has 16 residues. This chain's CDR3 is CASSSSLAGRHNEQFF. The CDR3 nucleotides read TGTGCAAGCAGCTCCTCCCTAGCGGGCCGGCACAATGAGCAGTTCTTT.

The V call is TRBV11-2, the J call TRBJ2-7; D might be TRBD2 (6 bases). This CDR3 contains 14 residues. Trimming cost V 5 bases and J 0 bases, with 11 bases left between them. Germline V CDR1 and CDR2: SGHAT, FQNNGV. The CDR3 nucleotides are TGTGCCAGCAGCCGCATAGCGGCCTCCTACGAGCAGTACTTC. It specifies CASSRIAASYEQYF.

As regards this clonotype: Just one base apart from a much larger clone, this may be a read error. The V gene is TRBV30, the J gene TRBJ2-7, with D possibly matching TRBD1 (6 bases). Germline CDR1 GTSNPN, CDR2 SVGIG (reference sequence). Between the trimmed V and J ends, which lost 4 bases and 2 bases, there was a span of 15 bases. There are 14 residues in the CDR3. The CDR3 is CAWTAGTSTYEQYF. The DNA of the CDR3 is TGTGCCTGGACTGCCGGGACATCAACCTACGAGCAGTACTTC.